One sample yielded the 7 T cell receptor beta chains listed below, sequenced in a study of blood T cell dynamics during melanoma immunotherapy. Noted time point: week 3, after first cycle of checkpoint inhibitor. Profiled with immunoSEQ multiplex PCR; TCRdb holds only in-frame clones, not every one. Of about 19,000 clones listed, 70% to 90% are singletons. This material consisted of blood, taken from a patient treated with checkpoint blockade. The receptors stem from a human donor with melanoma.

This clone was counted a few times. J is TRBJ1-1 and V is TRBV28; no clear D. The CDR3 extends over 15 amino acids. Germline V gives CDR1 MDHEN, CDR2 SYDVKM. Trimming cost V 6 bases and J 4 bases, with 18 bases left between them. In DNA form, the CDR3 reads TGTGCCAGCAGCCTCCTCGTCCTGGGAGTCACTGAAGCTTTCTTT. Protein product: CASSLLVLGVTEAFF.

The chain employs TRBV7-6 and TRBJ2-7, with D uncertain. Deletions cut 5 bases from V and 5 bases from J, with 19 bases between. Germline V gene lookup returns CDR1 SGHVS and CDR2 FNYEAQ. This CDR3 has 15 amino acids. CDR3 protein: CASSTLGGPPHEQYF. The CDR3, as DNA: TGTGCCAGCAGCACCCTCGGCGGCCCTCCACACGAGCAGTACTTC.

This clone was counted once. This chain uses TRBV7-7 with TRBJ2-5, with D possibly called TRBD1 or TRBD2 (5 bases each). Trimming took 5 bases from V and 5 from J, leaving 18 bases between them. From germline, CDR1 is SSHAT and CDR2 FNYEAQ (reference sequence). The CDR3 has 15 amino acids. CDR3 nucleotide sequence: TGTGCCAGCAGCCCGGAGAGGGGTATCGATGAGACCCAGTACTTC. Protein: CASSPERGIDETQYF.

The V gene is TRBV28, the J gene TRBJ2-3, with a weak D call TRBD2 (7 bases). The CDR3 totals 17 residues. The V end was cut by 5 bases, the J end by 2 bases, with 20 bases between. Per germline, CDR1 MDHEN and CDR2 SYDVKM. CDR3 protein: CASSPLPQGGITDTQYF. The CDR3 DNA is TGTGCCAGCAGTCCCCTTCCACAGGGAGGGATCACAGATACGCAGTATTTT.

V usage is TRBV5-1 and J usage is TRBJ2-1, with D possibly being TRBD1 or TRBD2 (5 bases each). Trimming stripped 1 base from V and 7 bases from J, with 15 bases between. The germline V gene encodes CDR1 SGHRS and CDR2 YFSETQ. The CDR3 runs 15 residues. The CDR3 DNA sequence: TGCGCCAGCAGCTTGCATGGGGGAGAGGTGAATGAGCAGTTCTTC. Its translation: CASSLHGGEVNEQFF.

The CDR3 loop is CASTSPTSGRPSGELFF. The CDR3, as DNA: TGTGCCAGTACCTCGCCGACTAGCGGGAGACCTTCCGGGGAGCTGTTTTTT. V is TRBV19 and J is TRBJ2-2; TRBD2 matches 12 bases. Germline CDR1 and CDR2: LNHDA and SQIVND (reference sequence). The ends lost 7 bases at V and 6 bases at J; junction bases unmatched: 12. The CDR3 length is 17 residues.

The V call is TRBV2, the J call TRBJ1-4; D not resolved. CDR3 length: 15 residues. Germline V CDR1 and CDR2: SNHLY, FYNNEI. The V gene lost 4 bases and the J gene lost 4 bases, with 13 bases spanning the gap. As DNA, the CDR3 is TGTGCCAGCAGTGCGGTCAGGTTTCGTAATGAAAAACTGTTTTTT. This translates into CASSAVRFRNEKLFF.